The source of this TCR beta chain is a study of blood T cell repertoires in COVID-19. Looking at the study overall: Acute and convalescent COVID-19 specimens originated in the United States, Italy and Spain. PBMCs, B-cell-depleted T cells, or T cells provided the cDNA or gDNA that made up the material.

This clone has just a few counts. In the study's own analysis: Amplification with reference gene primers provided the estimates of nucleated cell counts. Sequencing was performed with immunoSEQ multiplex PCR; in TCRdb, only in-frame clones are kept and a portion is missing. From that table come the V and J calls and clone size; the DNA was used to work out D and trimming. The sample lists roughly 55,000 clones; roughly four fifths were seen once. The length of the CDR3 is 13 residues. The V end lost 6 bases, the J end lost 2 bases, and 10 bases lay between the germline ends. CDR1 MNHEY and CDR2 SVGAGI come from the germline V gene.

Source material: peripheral blood. The receptor comes from a woman aged 55-75 years with acute or convalescent COVID-19. The chain combines TRBV6-5 with TRBJ1-2; D possibly corresponds to TRBD1 (5 bases). The CDR3, as DNA: TGTGCCAGCAGGCCTCAGGGAAACTATGGCTACACCTTC. This codes for CASRPQGNYGYTF.